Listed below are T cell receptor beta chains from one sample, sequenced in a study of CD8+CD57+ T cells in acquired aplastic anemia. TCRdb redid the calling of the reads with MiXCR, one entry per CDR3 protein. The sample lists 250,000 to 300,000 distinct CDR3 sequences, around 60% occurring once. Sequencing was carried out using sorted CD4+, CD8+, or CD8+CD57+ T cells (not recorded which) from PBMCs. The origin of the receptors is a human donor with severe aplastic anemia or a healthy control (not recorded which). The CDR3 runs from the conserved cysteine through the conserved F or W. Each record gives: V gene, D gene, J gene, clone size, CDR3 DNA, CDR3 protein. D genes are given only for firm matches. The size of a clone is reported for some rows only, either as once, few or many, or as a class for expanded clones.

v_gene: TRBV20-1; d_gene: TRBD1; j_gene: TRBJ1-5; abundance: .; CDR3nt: TGCAGTGCTAGCGACAGGGATCAGCCCCAGCATTTT; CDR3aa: CSASDRDQPQHF
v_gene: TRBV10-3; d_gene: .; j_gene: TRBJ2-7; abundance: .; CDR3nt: TGTGCCATCAAAGGCATTTCGGCTGGCGAGCAGTACTTC; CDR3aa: CAIKGISAGEQYF
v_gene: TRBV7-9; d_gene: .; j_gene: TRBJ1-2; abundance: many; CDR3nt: TGTGCCACCGGTAGAGAAGGAGCTAGGGGCTACACCTTC; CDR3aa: CATGREGARGYTF
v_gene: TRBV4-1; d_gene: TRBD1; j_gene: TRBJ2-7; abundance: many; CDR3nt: TGCGCCAGCAGCCAAGCCACTCGAACCGGACAGGACTACGAGCAGTACTTC; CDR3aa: CASSQATRTGQDYEQYF
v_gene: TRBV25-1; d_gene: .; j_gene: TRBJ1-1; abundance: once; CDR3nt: TGTGCCAGCAGTGATATCGCTGAAGCTTTCTTT; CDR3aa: CASSDIAEAFF
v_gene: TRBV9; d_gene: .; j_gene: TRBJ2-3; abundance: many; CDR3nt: TGTGCCAGCAGCGGGGGGGCGGAGCTTAGCACAGATACGCAGTATTTT; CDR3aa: CASSGGAELSTDTQYF
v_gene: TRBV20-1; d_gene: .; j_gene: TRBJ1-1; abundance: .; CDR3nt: TGCAGTGGAATAGAAAACCTGAACACTGAAGCTTTCTTT; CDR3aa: CSGIENLNTEAFF
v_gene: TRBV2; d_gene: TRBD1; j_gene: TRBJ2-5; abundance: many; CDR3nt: TGTGCCAGCAGGAAGACAGGGGGCGGAGAGACCCAGTACTTC; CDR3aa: CASRKTGGGETQYF
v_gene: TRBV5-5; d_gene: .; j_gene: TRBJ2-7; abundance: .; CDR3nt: TGTGCCAGCAGCTTGGCGGGCAGTGGGTACGAGCAGTACTTC; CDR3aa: CASSLAGSGYEQYF
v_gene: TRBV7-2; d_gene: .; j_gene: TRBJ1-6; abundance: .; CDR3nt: TGTGCCAGCAGCTTAGACGCTAATTCACCCCTCCACTTT; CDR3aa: CASSLDANSPLHF
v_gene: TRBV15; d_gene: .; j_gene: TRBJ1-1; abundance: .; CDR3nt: TGTGCCACCAGCAGAGATTTAGGCCAGATCACTGAAGCTTTCTTT; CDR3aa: CATSRDLGQITEAFF
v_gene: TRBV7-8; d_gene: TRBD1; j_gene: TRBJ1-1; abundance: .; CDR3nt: TGTGCCAGCCGGGACAGGGGCGATCGTAACACTGAAGCTTTCTTT; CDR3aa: CASRDRGDRNTEAFF
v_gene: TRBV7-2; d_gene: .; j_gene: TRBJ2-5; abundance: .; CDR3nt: TGTGCCAGCAGCTTAGCACCTGAGACCCAGTACTTC; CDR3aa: CASSLAPETQYF
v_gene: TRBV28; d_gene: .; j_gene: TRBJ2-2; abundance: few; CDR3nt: TGTGCCAGCAGTCAAGTCGACACCGGGGAGCTGTTTTTT; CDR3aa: CASSQVDTGELFF
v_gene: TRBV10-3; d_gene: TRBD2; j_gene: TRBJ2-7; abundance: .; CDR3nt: TGTGCCAGCAGTGAAGGCGGGGGGCACTACGAGCAGTACTTC; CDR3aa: CASSEGGGHYEQYF
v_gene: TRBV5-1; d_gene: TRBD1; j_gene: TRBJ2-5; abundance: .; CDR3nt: TGCGCCAGCAGCGTGACAGGGAAAGAGACCCAGTACTTC; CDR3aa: CASSVTGKETQYF
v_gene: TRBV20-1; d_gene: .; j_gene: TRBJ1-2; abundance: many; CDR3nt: TGCAGTGCTCTGGCTGGGGGGGCGGGTGGCTACACCTTC; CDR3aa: CSALAGGAGGYTF
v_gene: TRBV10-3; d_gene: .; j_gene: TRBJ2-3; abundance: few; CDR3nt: TGTGCCATCGAGGGGGAGGTCGGCACAGATACGCAGTATTTT; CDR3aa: CAIEGEVGTDTQYF
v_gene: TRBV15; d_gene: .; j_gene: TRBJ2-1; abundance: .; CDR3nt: TGTGCCACCAGCAGTACGCCCGGGAATGAGCAGTTCTTC; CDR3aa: CATSSTPGNEQFF
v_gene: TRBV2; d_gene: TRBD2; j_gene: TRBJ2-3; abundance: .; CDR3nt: TGTGCCAGCAGCGCTAGCGGTAACACAGATACGCAGTATTTT; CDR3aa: CASSASGNTDTQYF
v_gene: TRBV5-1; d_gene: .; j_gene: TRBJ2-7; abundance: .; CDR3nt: TGCGCCAGCAGTCTGGACCGGGCGGGCTACGAGCAGTACTTC; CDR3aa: CASSLDRAGYEQYF
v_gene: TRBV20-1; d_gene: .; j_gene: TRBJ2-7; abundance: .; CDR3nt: TGCAGTGCTACATCTAGCAATCAGCCCCAGTACTTC; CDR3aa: CSATSSNQPQYF
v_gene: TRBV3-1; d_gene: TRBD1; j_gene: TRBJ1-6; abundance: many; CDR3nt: TGTGCCAGCAGCCAAGTGGGACAGGGTAATTCACCCCTCCACTTT; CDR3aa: CASSQVGQGNSPLHF
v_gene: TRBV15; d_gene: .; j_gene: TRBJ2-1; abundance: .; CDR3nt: TGTGCCACCAGCAGAGATCGAACGGAGACCCAGTTCTTC; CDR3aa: CATSRDRTETQFF
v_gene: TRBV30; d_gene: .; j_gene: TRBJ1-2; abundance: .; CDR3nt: TGTGCCTCCGGGGGCGGACAGCCGATCTACTCCTATGGCTACACCTTC; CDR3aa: CASGGGQPIYSYGYTF
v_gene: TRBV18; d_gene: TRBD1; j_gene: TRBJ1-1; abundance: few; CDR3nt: TGTGCCAGCGCGACCGTGGACAGGGGGCGGGCTGAAGCTTTCTTT; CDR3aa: CASATVDRGRAEAFF
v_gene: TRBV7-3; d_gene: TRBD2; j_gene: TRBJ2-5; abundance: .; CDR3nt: TGCGCCAGCAGCTCCGCGGCGGGACTAGCGGGGGAAGGAGAGACCCAGTACTTC; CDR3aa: CASSSAAGLAGEGETQYF
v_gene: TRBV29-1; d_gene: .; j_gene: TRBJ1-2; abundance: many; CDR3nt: TGCAGCGTTGTAAAGGGAGGAACTAACTATGGCTACACCTTC; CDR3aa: CSVVKGGTNYGYTF
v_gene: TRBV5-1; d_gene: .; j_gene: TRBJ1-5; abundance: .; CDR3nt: TGCGCCAGCAGCCCGGACCCAGGGCTCAATCAGCCCCAGCATTTT; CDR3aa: CASSPDPGLNQPQHF
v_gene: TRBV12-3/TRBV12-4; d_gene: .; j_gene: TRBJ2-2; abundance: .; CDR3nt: TGTGCCACCCTGCGCGGGGAGCTGTTTTTT; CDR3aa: CATLRGELFF
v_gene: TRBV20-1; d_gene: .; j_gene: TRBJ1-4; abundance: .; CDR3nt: TGCAGTGCTCGACCACCCACAACTAATGAAAAACTGTTTTTT; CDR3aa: CSARPPTTNEKLFF
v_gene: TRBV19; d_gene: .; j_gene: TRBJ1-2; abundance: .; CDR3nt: TGTGCCAGTAGTTTGCAGGGTCTACATGGCCACACCTTC; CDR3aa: CASSLQGLHGHTF
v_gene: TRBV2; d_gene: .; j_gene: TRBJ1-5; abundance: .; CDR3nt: TGTGCCAGCAAGGCCGGGACGGGCAATCAGCCCCAGCATTTT; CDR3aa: CASKAGTGNQPQHF
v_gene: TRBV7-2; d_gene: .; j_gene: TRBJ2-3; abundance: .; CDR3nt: TGTGCCAGCAGCTTCCGTAATACGCAGTATTTT; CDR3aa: CASSFRNTQYF
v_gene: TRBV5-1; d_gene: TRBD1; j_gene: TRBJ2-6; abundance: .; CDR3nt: TGCGCCAGCAGCTCAACACGACAGGGGGCGCTTACTGGGGCCAACGTCCTGACTTTC; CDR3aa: CASSSTRQGALTGANVLTF